These 14 T cell receptor beta chains were sequenced from one sample in a study of T cell responses to AZD1222 COVID-19 vaccine. Sequenced by immunoSEQ multiplex PCR; TCRdb stores in-frame clones only, minus some. The profile shows approximately 100,000 clones, about 90% of them singletons. Sequencing used peripheral blood, obtained on day 0 of AZD1222 vaccination. The receptors were sampled from an adult in good health.

This clone has a single count. V is TRBV20-1 and J is TRBJ1-2, with unresolved D. This CDR3 has 11 amino acids. Germline loops: CDR1 DFQATT, CDR2 SNEGSKA (reference sequence). With 3 bases removed from V and 4 bases from J, the gap between germline ends came to 6 bases. CDR3 in DNA: TGCAGTGCTAGTGACGGCTATGGCTACACCTTC. This encodes CSASDGYGYTF.

This rearrangement joins TRBV5-1 to TRBJ1-2; no clear D. Trimming shortened V by 4 bases and J by 7 bases, and 17 bases separated the two germline ends. The germline V gene has CDR1 SGHRS and CDR2 YFSETQ. CDR3 length: 14 amino acids. CDR3 nucleotides: TGCGCCAGCAGCCGAAGTGACCAAGCAGCTGGCTACACCTTC. Encoded protein: CASSRSDQAAGYTF.

The V gene is TRBV4-1, the J gene TRBJ2-3; TRBD2 matches at 8 bases. The length of the CDR3 is 17 residues. J lost 5 bases, V lost 0 bases, and 10 bases had no gene match. CDR1 and CDR2 from the germline V gene are MGHRA and YSYEKL. CDR3 protein: CASSQDAAGSGIDTQYF. In nucleotides, the CDR3 is TGCGCCAGCAGCCAAGATGCTGCTGGTAGCGGGATAGATACGCAGTATTTT.

V usage is TRBV5-1 and J usage is TRBJ2-7, with a possible D match to TRBD1 (5 bases). The V and J ends lost 4 bases and 3 bases respectively, with 11 bases between them. Looked up from germline, CDR1 is SGHRS and CDR2 is YFSETQ. The CDR3 runs to 13 residues. The CDR3 reads CASSPGHVYEQYF. CDR3 in DNA: TGCGCCAGCAGCCCCGGACACGTCTACGAGCAGTACTTC.

The V and J genes are TRBV7-9 and TRBJ1-3; D is undetermined. The V gene lost 2 bases and the J gene lost 4 bases, with 6 bases spanning the gap. This CDR3 has 13 residues. Germline V CDR1 and CDR2: SEHNR, FQNEAQ (reference sequence). The CDR3, as DNA: TGTGCCAGCAGCTTAATAATAGGAAACACCATATATTTT. Amino acids: CASSLIIGNTIYF.

This clone was detected once. V is TRBV16 and J is TRBJ2-1; D is unclear. Germline CDR1 is KGHSY and CDR2 is FQNENV. Trimming left V 4 bases short and J 6 bases short, with 10 bases between. The CDR3 spans 13 residues. In nucleotides, the CDR3 is TGTGCCAGCAGCCCCCTAGACCGCAATGAGCAGTTCTTC. Translating it yields CASSPLDRNEQFF.

The rearrangement links TRBV6-5 to TRBJ2-1; D unresolved. The CDR3 is 11 residues long. From germline, CDR1 is MNHEY and CDR2 SVGAGI. Trimming shortened V by 4 bases and J by 6 bases, and 4 bases separated the two germline ends. The CDR3 DNA follows: TGTGCCAGCAGTTTCATCAATGAGCAGTTCTTC. It translates to CASSFINEQFF.

This sequence joins TRBV7-8 and TRBJ1-6, with D possibly matching TRBD1 (5 bases). With 2 bases removed from V and 5 bases from J, the gap between germline ends came to 13 bases. The CDR3 has 16 residues. Germline-derived CDR1 and CDR2 are SGHVS and FQNEAQ. This CDR3 is CASSLRAGRDNSPLHF. Written as DNA, the CDR3 is TGTGCCAGCAGCTTAAGGGCAGGGAGGGATAATTCACCCCTCCACTTT.

The genes are TRBV3-1 (or the pseudogene TRBV3-2) and TRBJ2-1; possibly TRBD1 for D (6 bases). This CDR3 is built from 14 residues. Trimming took 1 base from V and 7 from J, leaving 11 bases between them. CDR1 is LGHDT, CDR2 YNNKEL, per germline (reference sequence). CDR3 region: CASSQVQGGNEQFF. As DNA, the CDR3 is TGTGCCAGCAGCCAAGTACAGGGTGGAAATGAGCAGTTCTTC.

The V call is TRBV4-3, the J call TRBJ2-1; the D gene could be TRBD1 or TRBD2 (7 bases each). The CDR3 totals 17 residues. The germline V and J ends were trimmed by 0 bases and 4 bases, with 16 bases remaining between them. CDR1 and CDR2 from the germline V gene are LGHNA and YSLEER. CDR3 sequence reads: CASSQDRGLAEYNEQFF. The CDR3 nucleotides are TGCGCCAGCAGCCAAGATAGGGGGCTAGCGGAGTACAATGAGCAGTTCTTC.

The chain links TRBV10-2 to TRBJ2-2; 7 bases map to TRBD2. Germline V gene lookup returns CDR1 WSHSY and CDR2 SAAADI. This CDR3 has 17 residues. The V and J ends lost 7 bases and 3 bases, in that order; junction bases with no gene match: 14. The DNA for the CDR3 is TGCGCCAGCACAGTGAGTGGGGCTAGCGGTCACACCGGGGAGCTGTTTTTT. Amino acids: CASTVSGASGHTGELFF.

The gene calls are TRBV12-3 or TRBV12-4 and TRBJ2-1, with D possibly matching TRBD1 (6 bases). The length of the CDR3 is 13 residues. V dropped 2 bases and J dropped 9 bases, with 11 bases sitting between them. The CDR3 sequence is CASSLSRGSEQFF. The CDR3 region has the DNA TGTGCCAGCAGTTTAAGCAGGGGAAGTGAGCAGTTCTTC.

The chain employs TRBV6-4 and TRBJ2-7, with D possibly being TRBD1 or TRBD2 (5 bases each). CDR1 and CDR2 from the germline V gene are MRHNA and SNTAGT. The V end was cut by 2 bases, the J end by 3 bases, with 17 bases between. This CDR3 contains 16 residues. The CDR3 DNA follows: TGTGCCAGCAGTGACGGGGCTAGCCTACTGAACTACGAGCAGTACTTC. Its protein is CASSDGASLLNYEQYF.

The chain joins TRBV7-9 to TRBJ1-1; 7 nucleotides agree with TRBD1. The CDR3 runs to 13 residues. V shed 2 bases, J shed 5 bases, and the junction held 2 bases outside the gene matches. The germline V gene encodes CDR1 SEHNR and CDR2 FQNEAQ (reference sequence). CDR3 sequence (DNA): TGTGCCAGCAGCTTACCAGGGGGTACTGAAGCTTTCTTT. The encoded protein is CASSLPGGTEAFF. The whole variable domain, remainder taken from reference TRBV7-9 and TRBJ1-1, is DTGVSQNPRHKITKRGQNVTFRCDPISEHNRLYWYRQTLGQGPEFLTYFQNEAQLEKSRLLSDRFSAERPKGSFSTLEIQRTEQGDSAMYLCASSLPGGTEAFFGQGTRLTVV.